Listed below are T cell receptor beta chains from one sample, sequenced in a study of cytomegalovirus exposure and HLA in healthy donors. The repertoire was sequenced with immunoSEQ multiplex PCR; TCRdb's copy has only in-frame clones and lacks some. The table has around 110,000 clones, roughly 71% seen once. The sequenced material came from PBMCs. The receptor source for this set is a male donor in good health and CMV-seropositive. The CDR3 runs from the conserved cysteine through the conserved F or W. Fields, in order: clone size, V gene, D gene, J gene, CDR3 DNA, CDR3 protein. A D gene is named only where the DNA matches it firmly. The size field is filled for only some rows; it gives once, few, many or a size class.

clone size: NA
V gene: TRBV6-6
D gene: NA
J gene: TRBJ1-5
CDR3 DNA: TGTGCCAGCAGTACACGGGGGGCGACCAATCAGCCCCAGCATTTT
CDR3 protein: CASSTRGATNQPQHF

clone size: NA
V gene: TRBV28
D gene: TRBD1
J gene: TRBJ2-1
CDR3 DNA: TGTGCCAGCTTGGGACAGGGGGCGGGAATCTCCTACAATGAGCAGTTCTTC
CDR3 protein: CASLGQGAGISYNEQFF

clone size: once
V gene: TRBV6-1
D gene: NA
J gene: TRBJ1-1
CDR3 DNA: TGTGCCAGCAGTGAACGGGGGAACACTGAAGCTTTCTTT
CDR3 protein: CASSERGNTEAFF

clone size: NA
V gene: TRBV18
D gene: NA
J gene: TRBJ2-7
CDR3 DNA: TGTGCCAGCTCAAAGACCCAAGCAAGGGGTTACTCCTACGAGCAGTACTTC
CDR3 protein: CASSKTQARGYSYEQYF

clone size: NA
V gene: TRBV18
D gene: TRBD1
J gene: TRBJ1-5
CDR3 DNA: TGTGCCAGCTCCGGACAGGGGCCGAATAGCAATCAGCCCCAGCATTTT
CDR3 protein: CASSGQGPNSNQPQHF

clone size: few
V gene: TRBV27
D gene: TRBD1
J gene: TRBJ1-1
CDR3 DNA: TGTGCCAGCAGTTTATACGGCGGACAGGGATGGAATACTGAAGCTTTCTTT
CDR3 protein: CASSLYGGQGWNTEAFF

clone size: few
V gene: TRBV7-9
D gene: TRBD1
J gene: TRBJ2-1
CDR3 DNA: TGTGCCAGCAGCTTAGCCGGGACAGGGGGAAATGAGCAGTTCTTC
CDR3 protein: CASSLAGTGGNEQFF

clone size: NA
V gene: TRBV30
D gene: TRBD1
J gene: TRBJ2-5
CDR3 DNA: TGTGCCTTTCTGGCGACAGGGCAGACCCAGTACTTC
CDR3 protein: CAFLATGQTQYF

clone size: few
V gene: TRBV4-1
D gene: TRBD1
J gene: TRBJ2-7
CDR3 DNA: TGCGCCAGCAGCCAAGGGACAGGGGACGCCTACGAGCAGTACTTC
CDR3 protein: CASSQGTGDAYEQYF

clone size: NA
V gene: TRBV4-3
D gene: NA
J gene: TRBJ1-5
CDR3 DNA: TGCGCCAGCAGCCAATCCGTAGAGAGCTACAATCAGCCCCAGCATTTT
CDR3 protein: CASSQSVESYNQPQHF

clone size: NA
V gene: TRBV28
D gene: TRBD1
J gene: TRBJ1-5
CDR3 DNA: TGTGCCAGCAGGCCAACAGGGGTTGGCAATCAGCCCCAGCATTTT
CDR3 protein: CASRPTGVGNQPQHF

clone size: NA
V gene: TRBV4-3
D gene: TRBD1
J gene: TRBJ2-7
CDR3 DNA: TGCGCCAGCAGCTCTGGACAGGGAGTCTACGAGCAGTACTTC
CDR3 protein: CASSSGQGVYEQYF

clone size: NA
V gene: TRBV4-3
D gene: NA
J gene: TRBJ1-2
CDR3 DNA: TGCGCCAGCAGCCCACAGGGTTTAAATGGCTACCCCTTC
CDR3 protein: CASSPQGLNGYPF

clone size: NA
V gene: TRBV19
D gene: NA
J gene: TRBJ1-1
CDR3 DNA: TGTGCCAGTAAGCTTCTCCTCTCCGCCCCGAGAACTGAAGCTTTCTTT
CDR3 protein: CASKLLLSAPRTEAFF

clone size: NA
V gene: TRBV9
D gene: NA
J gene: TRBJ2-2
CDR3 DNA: TGTGCCAGCAGCTACTACGGGAGGGGGCACACCGGGGAGCTGTTTTTT
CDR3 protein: CASSYYGRGHTGELFF

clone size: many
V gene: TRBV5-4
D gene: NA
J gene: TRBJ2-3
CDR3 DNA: TGTGCCAGCAGCTTGGATGGCCAGAGCACAGATACGCAGTATTTT
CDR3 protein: CASSLDGQSTDTQYF

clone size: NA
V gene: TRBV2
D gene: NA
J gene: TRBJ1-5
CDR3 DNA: TGTGCCAGCACCGGAAGGGGACACAGTAGCAATCAGCCCCAGAATTTT
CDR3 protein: CASTGRGHSSNQPQNF

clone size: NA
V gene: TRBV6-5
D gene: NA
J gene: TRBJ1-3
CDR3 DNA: TGTGCCAGCCAGCGGGGGGGTTCGGCTGGAAACACCATATATTTT
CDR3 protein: CASQRGGSAGNTIYF

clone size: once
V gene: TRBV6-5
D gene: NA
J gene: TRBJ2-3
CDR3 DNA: TGTGCCAGCAGTTACGACGGCTCAGGGACGCAGTATTTT
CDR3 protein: CASSYDGSGTQYF

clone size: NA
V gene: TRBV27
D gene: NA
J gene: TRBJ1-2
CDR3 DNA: TGTGCCAGCAGCTTCCTTCGGGGGACTACCAGCTACACCTTC
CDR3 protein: CASSFLRGTTSYTF

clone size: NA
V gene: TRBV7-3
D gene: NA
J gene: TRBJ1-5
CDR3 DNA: TGTGCCAGCAGCTTGGGGGGTCAGCCCCAGCATTTT
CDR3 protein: CASSLGGQPQHF

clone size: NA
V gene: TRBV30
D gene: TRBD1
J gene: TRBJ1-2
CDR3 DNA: TGTGCCTGGAGGATGGGACAGGGTATTCATAGGAGGGATGGCTACACCTTC
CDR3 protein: CAWRMGQGIHRRDGYTF

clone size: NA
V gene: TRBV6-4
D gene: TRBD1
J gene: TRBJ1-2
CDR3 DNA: TGTGCCAGCAGTCCTCGGACAGGGGACTCGCAGTACCTAGGCTACACCTTC
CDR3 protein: CASSPRTGDSQYLGYTF

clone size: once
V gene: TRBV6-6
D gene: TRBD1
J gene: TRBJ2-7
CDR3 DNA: TGTGCCAGCAGTGCCGGACAGGGGGGTAGCGAGCAGTACTTC
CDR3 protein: CASSAGQGGSEQYF

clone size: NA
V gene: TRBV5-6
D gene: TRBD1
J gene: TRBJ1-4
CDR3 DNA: TGTGCCAGCAGCTTCGGGACAGGGGGCCAGGTACCGTTTTTT
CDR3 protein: CASSFGTGGQVPFF

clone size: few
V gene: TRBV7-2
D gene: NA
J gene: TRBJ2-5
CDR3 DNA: TGTGCCAGCAGCTTACCTCACCAAGAGACCCAGTACTTC
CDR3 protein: CASSLPHQETQYF

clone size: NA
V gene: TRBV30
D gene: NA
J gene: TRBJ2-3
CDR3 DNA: TGTGCCTGGAGTGGGCGCACAGATACGCAGTATTTT
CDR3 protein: CAWSGRTDTQYF

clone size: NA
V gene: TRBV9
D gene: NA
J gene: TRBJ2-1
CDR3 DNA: TGTGCCAGCAGACCCGGGGTCTCGTCCTACAATGAGCAGTTCTTC
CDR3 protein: CASRPGVSSYNEQFF

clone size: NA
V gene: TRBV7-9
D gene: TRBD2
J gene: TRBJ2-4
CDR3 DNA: TGTGCCAGCAGCCCTGGACTAGCGGGGGTGGGCAGGGACATTCAGTACTTC
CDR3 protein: CASSPGLAGVGRDIQYF

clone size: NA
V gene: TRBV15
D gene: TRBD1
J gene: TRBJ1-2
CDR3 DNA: TGTGCCACCAGCTCCTCGGACAGGGGATTCTATGGCTACACCTTC
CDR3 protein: CATSSSDRGFYGYTF

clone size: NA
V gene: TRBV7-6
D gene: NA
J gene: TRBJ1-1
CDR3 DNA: TGTGCCAGCAGCAAACAGACGAACACTGAAGCTTTCTTT
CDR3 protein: CASSKQTNTEAFF

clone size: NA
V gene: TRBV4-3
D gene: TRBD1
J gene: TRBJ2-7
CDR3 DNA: TGCGCCAGCAGCCAAGACAGGGGGCTCTACGAGCAGTACTTC
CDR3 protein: CASSQDRGLYEQYF

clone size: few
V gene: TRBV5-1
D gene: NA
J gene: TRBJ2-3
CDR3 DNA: TGCGCCAGCCGCCGACTGACCTCCTACACAGATACGCAGTATTTT
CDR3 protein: CASRRLTSYTDTQYF

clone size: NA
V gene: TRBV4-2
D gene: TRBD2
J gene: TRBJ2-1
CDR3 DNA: TGTGCCAGCAGCCTCGGGACTAGCGAGAACAATGAGCAGTTCTTC
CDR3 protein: CASSLGTSENNEQFF

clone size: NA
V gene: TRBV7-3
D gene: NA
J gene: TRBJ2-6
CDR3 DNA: TGTGCCAGCAGCCCGACCCCTCAGGCCCGCTCTGGGGCCAACGTCCTGACTTTC
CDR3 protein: CASSPTPQARSGANVLTF

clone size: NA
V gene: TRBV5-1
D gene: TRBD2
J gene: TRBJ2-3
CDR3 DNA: TGCGCCAGCAGCTTAAACAGCGGGACTAGCACAGATACGCAGTATTTT
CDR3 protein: CASSLNSGTSTDTQYF

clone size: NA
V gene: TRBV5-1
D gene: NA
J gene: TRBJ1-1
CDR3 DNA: TGCGCCAGCAGCTTCGGTTGGCTAGGGGACACTGAAGCTTTCTTT
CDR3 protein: CASSFGWLGDTEAFF

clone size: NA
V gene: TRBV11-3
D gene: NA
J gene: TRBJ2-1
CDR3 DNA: TGTGCCAGCAGCTTAGCGGTGTCCAATGAGCAGTTCTTC
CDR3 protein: CASSLAVSNEQFF

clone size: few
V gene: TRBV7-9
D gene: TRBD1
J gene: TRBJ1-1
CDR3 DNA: TGTTCCAGCAGCCTGGGGACAGGGAGCATGAACACTGAAGCTTTCTTT
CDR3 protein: CSSSLGTGSMNTEAFF

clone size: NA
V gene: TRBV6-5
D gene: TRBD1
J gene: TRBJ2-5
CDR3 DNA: TGTGCCAGCAGTCGGACAGGGGGCATGGGAGAGACCCAGTACTTC
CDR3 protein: CASSRTGGMGETQYF

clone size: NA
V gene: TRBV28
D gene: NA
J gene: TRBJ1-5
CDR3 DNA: TGTGCCAGCACGCGCCTTAGCAATCAGCCCCAGCATTTT
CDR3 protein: CASTRLSNQPQHF

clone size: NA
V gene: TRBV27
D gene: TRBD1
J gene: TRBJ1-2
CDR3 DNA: TGTGCCAGCAGTCAGGGACAGGGGGCTGGCTATGGCTACACCTTC
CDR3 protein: CASSQGQGAGYGYTF

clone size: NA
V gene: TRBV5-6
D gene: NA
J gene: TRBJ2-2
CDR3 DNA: TGTGCCAGCAGCTTGGGCAGGGTCGGGGAGCTGTTTTTT
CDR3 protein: CASSLGRVGELFF

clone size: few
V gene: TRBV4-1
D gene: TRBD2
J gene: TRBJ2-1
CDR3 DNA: TGCGCCAGCAGCGGGGAGCGGGATGGCATTGAGCAGTTCTTC
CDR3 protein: CASSGERDGIEQFF

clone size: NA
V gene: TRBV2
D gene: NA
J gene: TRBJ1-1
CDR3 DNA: TGTGCCAGCAGTGCCGCAGGTGAAGCTTTCTTT
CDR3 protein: CASSAAGEAFF

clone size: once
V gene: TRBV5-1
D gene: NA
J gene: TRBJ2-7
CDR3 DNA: TGCGCCAGCAGCTCGCGGCGTTTCTCCGAATACGAGCAGTACTTC
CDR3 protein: CASSSRRFSEYEQYF